Listed here is a single T cell receptor (beta chain). The CDR3 runs 17 residues. Germline V CDR1 and CDR2: GTSNPN, SVGIG (reference sequence). J was trimmed by 4 bases and V by 4 bases; bases with no gene match: 13. The data were taken from a study of blood T cell repertoires in COVID-19. Study-level background: Italy, Spain and the United States were the sources of the convalescent and acute COVID-19 samples.

This table comes from immunoSEQ multiplex PCR, and its TCRdb copy is limited to in-frame clones, with some not included. The sample holds fewer than 200,000 clones, 80% to 90% seen once. This clonotype was sampled from a woman in her sixties or seventies who had recovered from COVID-19. Sequencing was carried out using peripheral blood. The chain combines TRBV30 with TRBJ2-2; 9 bases fit TRBD1. The CDR3 DNA follows: TGTGCCTGGAACCTGGGGTTTGGACAGGGGTTCACCGGGGAGCTGTTTTTT. It yields the protein CAWNLGFGQGFTGELFF.